One and the same sample provided the 27 T cell receptor beta chains below, sequenced in a study of tumor-infiltrating lymphocytes in primary liver carcinoma (dated by TCRdb to 2017 to 2019). Sequencer: Illumina HiSeq 2500. Starting from about 550 ng total RNA, TCRbeta-specific cDNA was produced by reverse transcription with a constant-region primer and ProtoScript II reverse transcriptase. Three nested multiplex PCR rounds, following a slightly modified ARM-PCR procedure, were used to build the TCRbeta libraries. Each of the first two PCR rounds ran for around 11 cycles using multiplex TRBV1-TRBV30 forward primers together with a Cbeta reverse primer. TCRdb reanalyzed the raw reads on its own, using fastp at Q25 for trimming and MiXCR for clone calling, and kept in-frame beta chains. Rows with a matching CDR3 protein are joined into one entry that keeps the most common DNA and genes. For this sample there are about 180,000 distinct CDR3 sequences; 50% to 75% appear just once. The top ten constitute around three quarters of the sample.

Blood RNA was extracted from unsorted whole blood using TRIzol reagent, and germline DNA was obtained with the DNeasy Blood & Tissue kit. Sequencing was carried out using peripheral blood. The source of these receptors is a man aged 35-49 years with primary liver carcinoma and hepatitis B virus infection.

V is TRBV28 and J is TRBJ2-5, with a possible D match to TRBD1 (6 bases). The CDR3 loop spans 16 amino acids. The germline V gene has CDR1 MDHEN and CDR2 SYDVKM. Trimming shortened V by 7 bases and J by 2 bases, and 20 bases separated the two germline ends. CDR3 sequence: CASTYLRAGDQETQYF. The DNA of the CDR3 is TGTGCCAGCACCTACCTGAGGGCAGGGGATCAAGAGACCCAGTACTTC.

This clonotype was counted at least ten times. V is TRBV11-1 and J is TRBJ2-5; no firm D call. The CDR3 spans 14 residues. Germline CDR1 and CDR2: SGHAT and FQDESV (reference sequence). V was shortened by 2 bases and J by 4 bases, with 11 bases between the two germline ends. The CDR3 DNA reads TGTGCCAGCAGCTTAAGCAGGCTTGGAGAGACCCAGTACTTC. Its translation is CASSLSRLGETQYF.

The chain is built from TRBV29-1 and TRBJ2-1, with 8 bases matching TRBD2. J lost 4 bases, V lost 6 bases, and 5 bases had no gene match. Germline V gene data show CDR1 as SQVTM and CDR2 as ANQGSEA. CDR3 size: 13 residues. The CDR3 nucleotides are TGCAGCGTCCTCGGGGGGGGATACAATGAGCAGTTCTTC. It is translated as CSVLGGGYNEQFF.

This chain joins TRBV12-3 or TRBV12-4 and TRBJ1-1; D is ambiguous. V gave up 2 bases and J gave up 1 base, with 8 bases separating them. The CDR3 has 14 amino acids. The CDR3 is CASSLSSGNTEAFF. The CDR3 DNA follows: TGTGCCAGCAGTTTATCCTCGGGGAACACTGAAGCTTTCTTT.

The rearrangement links TRBV29-1 to TRBJ1-5; no definite D call. Trimming left V 6 bases short and J 9 bases short, with 18 bases between. The CDR3 contains 13 residues. Germline CDR1 is SQVTM and CDR2 is ANQGSEA. The CDR3 DNA follows: TGCAGCGTCTCAGTGACGGAGGACGGGCCCCAGCATTTT. Translated: CSVSVTEDGPQHF.

The chain carries TRBV30 and TRBJ2-7; the D gene is possibly TRBD2 (5 bases). From germline, CDR1 is GTSNPN and CDR2 SVGIG (reference sequence). Trimming removed 4 bases from V and 1 base from J, with 20 bases in between. This CDR3 has 16 amino acids. DNA of the CDR3: TGTGCCTGGATAATTCCGGGCAAAGAGGGATCCTACGAGCAGTACTTC. Amino acid sequence: CAWIIPGKEGSYEQYF. The variable domain in full, completed from reference TRBV30 and TRBJ2-7, reads SQTIHQWPATLVQPVGSPLSLECTVEGTSNPNLYWYRQAAGRGLQLLFYSVGIGQISSEVPQNLSASRPQDRQFILSSKKLLLSDSGFYLCAWIIPGKEGSYEQYFGPGTRLTVT.

This clonotype appeared a single time. CDR3 residues: CASRGNREEQYF. In DNA, the CDR3 is TGTGCCAGCAGGGGGAATCGGGAGGAGCAGTACTTC. V is TRBV6-5 and J is TRBJ2-7; the D gene is possibly TRBD2 (6 bases). With 6 bases removed from V and 7 bases from J, the gap between germline ends came to 13 bases. CDR1 is MNHEY, CDR2 SVGAGI, per germline. The CDR3 has 12 amino acids.

There are a few counts of this clonotype. The chain carries TRBV6-6 and TRBJ2-7, with 9 nucleotides matching TRBD1. Germline CDR1 reads MNHNY; CDR2 reads SVGAGI (reference sequence). J gave up 1 base and V 10 bases, and 5 bases lay outside the gene matches. The CDR3 sequence is 13 residues long. Here the CDR3 DNA reads TGTGCCACCACCGGGACAGGGTCCTACGAGCAGTACTTC. Translating gives CATTGTGSYEQYF.

Details on this clonotype: The junction shows a germline mismatch at one end, possibly a read error. V and J are TRBV11-2 and TRBJ2-1; 8 nucleotides match TRBD2. Germline lookup yields CDR1 SGHAT and CDR2 FQNNGV. This CDR3 comprises 16 residues. The CDR3 nucleotides are TGTGTCAGCAGCTTAGATCATAGCGGGATAGGCATTGAGCAGTTCTTC. Translated: CVSSLDHSGIGIEQFF.

This clonotype was picked up a small number of times. This chain connects TRBV12-3 or TRBV12-4 to TRBJ2-3, with unresolved D. Trimming cost V 4 bases and J 2 bases, with 7 bases left between them. The CDR3 loop spans 13 amino acids. The chain's CDR3 is CASSSSYTDTQYF. In DNA form, the CDR3 reads TGTGCCAGCAGTTCCAGCTACACAGATACGCAGTATTTT.

V and J are TRBV12-3 or TRBV12-4 and TRBJ2-7; 7 bases are a match to TRBD1. This CDR3 spans 15 amino acids. V lost 5 bases to trimming and J lost 2 bases; unmatched junction nucleotides: 9. CDR3 in amino acids: CASSPWDSTAYEQYF. CDR3 nucleotide sequence: TGTGCCAGCAGTCCGTGGGACAGTACTGCCTACGAGCAGTACTTC.

Remarks on this clonotype: At one end the junction does not follow the germline gene, possibly because of a read error. This chain links TRBV11-2 with TRBJ2-1; D gene uncertain. The CDR3 length is 14 residues. CDR1 SGHAT and CDR2 FQNNGV come from the germline V gene. The CDR3 protein is CAGSLRTPRNEQFF. DNA of the CDR3: TGTGCCGGCAGCTTAAGGACGCCCCGGAATGAGCAATTCTTC.

As regards this clonotype: Its ends do not fully match the called genes, so a read error is possible. This chain links TRBV11-2 with TRBJ2-2; 8 bases are a match to TRBD2. The CDR3 sequence is 17 residues long. In germline, CDR1 is SGHAT, CDR2 FQNNGV. The CDR3 DNA sequence: TGTGCCACCAGCTTAAAGCCTAGCGGGTGGGACACCGGGGAGCTGTTTTTT. Its protein product is CATSLKPSGWDTGELFF.

On this clonotype: The junction shows a germline mismatch at one end, possibly a read error. This rearrangement joins TRBV11-2 to TRBJ2-1; D ambiguous. The CDR3 is 13 amino acids. Germline V lookup: CDR1 SGHAT, CDR2 FQNNGV. CDR3 loop: CVSSLLDTDEQFF. For the CDR3, the DNA is TGTGTCAGCAGCCTGCTAGATACCGATGAGCAGTTCTTC.

The CDR3: CAINLSGSNTGELFF. In nucleotides, the CDR3 is TGTGCCATCAACCTCTCCGGCTCGAACACCGGGGAGCTGTTTTTT. The chain combines TRBV10-3 with TRBJ2-2, with unresolved D. Germline values: CDR1 ENHRY, CDR2 SYGVKD. The CDR3 is made up of 15 amino acids. The ends were cut back, 7 bases at V and 0 bases at J, with 12 bases in the middle.

This clonotype was observed at least ten times. CDR3 nucleotide sequence: TGTGCCAGCAGCTTAGAACTGGGGCGGAGACTTGAGAGGGAGACCCAGTACTTC. This translates into CASSLELGRRLERETQYF. The V and J genes are TRBV11-1 and TRBJ2-5, with a possible D match to TRBD1 (5 bases). The germline V gene has CDR1 SGHAT and CDR2 FQDESV (reference sequence). The CDR3 length is 18 residues. V was pared by 1 base and J by 5 bases, with 23 bases between.

This clonotype was counted many times. This chain joins TRBV29-1 and TRBJ1-3, with D possibly matching TRBD1 (5 bases). With 4 bases removed from V and 0 bases from J, the gap between germline ends came to 7 bases. The CDR3 length is 13 residues. Germline loops: CDR1 SQVTM, CDR2 ANQGSEA. In DNA form, the CDR3 reads TGCAGCGTTGTAGGGGTCTCTGGAAACACCATATATTTT. Amino acid sequence: CSVVGVSGNTIYF.

V and J are TRBV6-5 and TRBJ2-6; D might be TRBD1 (6 bases). Germline CDR1 and CDR2: MNHEY and SVGAGI. Trimming shortened V by 0 bases and J by 13 bases, and 13 bases separated the two germline ends. The CDR3 sequence is 14 residues long. For the CDR3, the DNA is TGTGCCAGCAGTTACTCAGGGACACCGGTAGTCCTGACTTTC. It encodes CASSYSGTPVVLTF.

As regards this clonotype: Mismatch with germline at one junction end may stem from a read error. The rearrangement joins TRBV11-2 to TRBJ1-1; D not certain. CDR1 and CDR2 from the germline V gene are SGHAT and FQNNGV. This CDR3 has 14 amino acids. CDR3 nucleotide sequence: TGTGCTAGCAGCTTAGACTGGACGGACACTGAAGCTTTCTTT. This gives the protein CASSLDWTDTEAFF.

This chain uses TRBV5-1 with TRBJ2-3, with a weak D call TRBD2 (6 bases). CDR1 and CDR2 from the germline V gene are SGHRS and YFSETQ. The CDR3 consists of 14 residues. V shed 4 bases and J shed 2 bases, with 11 bases lying between them. Here the CDR3 DNA reads TGCGCCAGCAGCGGCGGGGACCACACAGATACGCAGTATTTT. It specifies CASSGGDHTDTQYF.

This clonotype has more than one count but fewer than ten. This chain connects TRBV28 to TRBJ1-5; tentatively, D is TRBD1 (6 bases). CDR1 is MDHEN and CDR2 is SYDVKM in the germline V gene. Trimming took off 2 bases at V and 6 bases at J, with 14 bases between the two ends. The CDR3 runs to 15 residues. The CDR3 protein is CASSLPVGGRQPQHF. The DNA for the CDR3 is TGTGCCAGCAGTTTACCTGTGGGGGGCCGTCAGCCCCAGCATTTT.

There are a few counts of this clonotype. The chain employs TRBV10-3 and TRBJ1-5, with TRBD1 matching 9 bases. The J segment lost 6 bases and the V segment lost 6 bases, leaving 6 bases of the junction unmatched. Germline V CDR1 and CDR2: ENHRY, SYGVKD. The CDR3 is 14 amino acids. For the CDR3, the DNA is TGTGCCATCAGCGGGGACAGGGATGTTCAGCCCCAGCATTTT. Protein: CAISGDRDVQPQHF.

Points on this clonotype: A much larger clone differs by one base, so this may be a read error. The V call is TRBV29-1, the J call TRBJ2-2, with 11 nucleotides matching TRBD1. The V gene's germline CDR1 is SQVTM and CDR2 ANQGSEA. CDR3 size: 15 residues. CDR3 in amino acids: CSVEEDRGRTRELFF. In DNA form, the CDR3 reads TGCAGCGTTGAAGAGGACAGGGGGCGCACCAGGGAGCTGTTTTTT.

This clonotype was seen only a few times. The chain uses TRBV6-6 and TRBJ2-5, with TRBD1 identical over 9 bases. The CDR3 loop spans 14 amino acids. Germline CDR1 MNHNY, CDR2 SVGAGI (reference sequence). V lost 4 bases, J lost 3 bases, and 3 bases stayed unmatched. CDR3 amino acids: CASSSGTGKETQYF. The CDR3 region has the DNA TGTGCCAGCAGTTCCGGGACAGGGAAAGAGACCCAGTACTTC.

As for this clonotype: Given a much more abundant clone one base away, this may be a read error. The gene calls are TRBV11-3 and TRBJ2-2; the D gene is possibly TRBD1 (6 bases). CDR1 is SGHNT, CDR2 YENEEA, per germline. This CDR3 spans 15 amino acids. The CDR3 DNA follows: TGTGCCAGCAGCTGGGGACATTCGAACACCGAGGAGCTGTTTTTT. Translating gives CASSWGHSNTEELFF.

This chain uses TRBV5-6 with TRBJ1-1, with D perhaps matching TRBD1 (5 bases). This CDR3 has 16 amino acids. Germline assignment: CDR1 SGHDT and CDR2 YYEEEE. V shed 0 bases and J shed 5 bases, with 17 bases lying between them. CDR3 sequence: CASSLEGWGRGTEAFF. CDR3 nucleotide sequence: TGTGCCAGCAGCTTGGAAGGGTGGGGACGGGGGACTGAAGCTTTCTTT. Full variable domain (missing parts from reference TRBV5-6 and TRBJ1-1): DAGVTQSPTHLIKTRGQQVTLRCSPKSGHDTVSWYQQALGQGPQFIFQYYEEEERQRGNFPDRFSGHQFPNYSSELNVNALLLGDSALYLCASSLEGWGRGTEAFFGQGTRLTVV.

Turning to this clonotype: A read error is possible here, since a much larger clone lies one base away. The V call is TRBV11-2, the J call TRBJ2-2; D not certain. The ends were cut back, 4 bases at V and 1 base at J, with 7 bases in the middle. CDR1 is SGHAT and CDR2 is FQNNGV in the germline V gene. The CDR3 runs 14 residues. The chain's CDR3 is CASSCTENTGELFF. CDR3 in DNA: TGTGCCAGCAGCTGCACAGAGAACACCGGGGAGCTGTTTTTT.